The TCR beta chain under discussion was sequenced for a study of cytomegalovirus exposure and HLA in healthy donors. Separate from the approximately 600-subject first cohort was the roughly 120-subject validation cohort, to which the donors belonged. A word on this clone: The target antigen is unknown.

Here immunoSEQ multiplex PCR was the method, and the copy in TCRdb shows in-frame clones only, minus some. The data hold about 200,000 clones, with around 87% observed a single time. Germline V gene lookup returns CDR1 MNHEY and CDR2 SVGAGI. The CDR3 is 15 residues long. Trimming pared 0 bases from V and 3 bases from J, leaving 9 bases between. Notes on the study in general: Cytomegalovirus association was listed for approximately 150 TCR beta chains. In vitro data verified a few CMV-associated chains as specific for CMV antigens. The tendency of first-cohort TCR clusters to co-occur in the 120 or so validation repertoires emerged from a later analysis.

The sequencing sample was made of PBMCs. The V and J genes are TRBV6-5 and TRBJ2-1; D possibly corresponds to TRBD1 (5 bases). The clonotype comes from a woman aged 18-35 years in good health and CMV-seropositive. The DNA for the CDR3 is TGTGCCAGCAGTTACTCGCCCCAGGGCTACAATGAGCAGTTCTTC. It is translated as CASSYSPQGYNEQFF.